The 32 T cell receptor beta chains presented below share a single source sample, sequenced in a study of T cell repertoires in cytomegalovirus infection. No antigens are known for them. TCRdb re-derived calls from the reads in MiXCR, one entry per CDR3 protein. The sample holds 70,000 to 95,000 distinct CDR3 sequences, 25% to 35% seen once. Sequencing was performed on CD8+ T cells from cultured PBMCs, taken from culture after CMV antigen stimulation. These receptors were collected from a human donor in good health (CMV status not recorded). Some clones in this sample may be carry-over from other donors' samples.

The chain carries TRBV29-1 and TRBJ1-2, with D perhaps matching TRBD1 (5 bases). The CDR3 contains 14 residues. Germline V gene data show CDR1 as SQVTM and CDR2 as ANQGSEA. The ends were cut back, 6 bases at V and 8 bases at J, with 22 bases in the middle. The chain's CDR3 is CSVGPGPSTLGYTF. The CDR3 DNA reads as TGCAGCGTGGGACCGGGACCCTCGACTTTGGGCTACACCTTC.

The V and J genes are TRBV10-2 and TRBJ1-5, with D possibly being TRBD1 (5 bases). The CDR3 spans 15 residues. Trimming took off 0 bases at V and 1 base at J, with 7 bases between the two ends. Germline V gene lookup returns CDR1 WSHSY and CDR2 SAAADI. The CDR3 here is CASSESRGSNQPQHF. DNA of the CDR3: TGCGCCAGCAGTGAGTCGAGGGGAAGCAATCAGCCCCAGCATTTT.

The chain recombines TRBV5-4 with TRBJ2-7; tentatively, D is TRBD1 (6 bases). The V gene lost 1 base and the J gene lost 3 bases, with 17 bases spanning the gap. This CDR3 contains 16 residues. Germline CDR1 reads SGHNT; CDR2 reads YYREEE (reference sequence). The CDR3 spells CASSLYGGSRYYEQYF. The CDR3 DNA reads TGTGCCAGCAGCTTGTATGGGGGCTCCCGATACTACGAGCAGTACTTC.

This clonotype was found a few times. The J gene is TRBJ2-5, the V gene TRBV27, with D possibly TRBD2 on 5 matching bases. With 4 bases removed from V and 4 bases from J, the gap between germline ends came to 19 bases. The CDR3 runs to 16 residues. Germline CDR1 reads MNHEY; CDR2 reads SMNVEV (reference sequence). In DNA form, the CDR3 reads TGTGCCAGCAGTTCCCTCGGTCCCTGGGCGGGAGAGACCCAGTACTTC. Translating gives CASSSLGPWAGETQYF.

The CDR3 loop reads CASSLGGRADTQYF. Written as DNA, the CDR3 is TGTGCCAGCAGTTTAGGGGGGCGGGCAGATACGCAGTATTTT. The chain couples TRBV12-3 or TRBV12-4 to TRBJ2-3; tentative D call: TRBD1 (6 bases). V was pared by 1 base and J by 4 bases, with 9 bases between. This CDR3 is built from 14 residues.

The chain recombines TRBV7-9 with TRBJ1-1; no reliable D call. V was pared by 1 base and J by 1 base, with 7 bases between. Germline CDR1 is SEHNR and CDR2 is FQNEAQ (reference sequence). The CDR3 totals 14 residues. CDR3 protein: CASSLGATNTEAFF. The CDR3 nucleotides are TGTGCCAGCAGCTTAGGGGCGACGAACACTGAAGCTTTCTTT.

This clonotype occurred a few times. The rearrangement uses TRBV7-6 and TRBJ2-7; 12 nucleotides agree with TRBD2. Per germline, CDR1 SGHVS and CDR2 FNYEAQ. V dropped 4 bases and J dropped 0; count of bases not matched to a gene: 7. This CDR3 is 17 amino acids long. This chain's CDR3 is CASSSLAGGRSSYEQYF. As DNA, the CDR3 is TGTGCCAGCAGCTCACTAGCGGGGGGCCGCTCCTCCTACGAGCAGTACTTC. The full variable domain, rest sourced from reference TRBV7-6 and TRBJ2-7, is GAGVSQSPRYKVTKRGQDVALRCDPISGHVSLYWYRQALGQGPEFLTYFNYEAQQDKSGLPNDRFSAERPEGSISTLTIQRTEQRDSAMYRCASSSLAGGRSSYEQYFGPGTRLTVT.

This clonotype was seen a handful of times. V usage is TRBV6-5 and J usage is TRBJ1-4; 7 bases align to TRBD1. This CDR3 has 15 amino acids. J lost 4 bases, V lost 4 bases, and 6 bases had no gene match. From germline, CDR1 is MNHEY and CDR2 SVGAGI. The CDR3 region has the DNA TGTGCCAGCAGTTCTACCGGGACAGATAATGAAAAACTGTTTTTT. Translation: CASSSTGTDNEKLFF.

This clonotype was counted only a few times. The chain recombines TRBV15 with TRBJ2-1; D gene ambiguous. The CDR3 has 13 amino acids. Deletions cut 0 bases from V and 6 bases from J, with 6 bases between. Germline V CDR1 and CDR2: LNHNV, YYDKDF (reference sequence). The CDR3 DNA follows: TGTGCCACCAGCAGAGATACCCTCAATGAGCAGTTCTTC. It codes for CATSRDTLNEQFF.

The J gene is TRBJ2-1, the V gene TRBV11-2, with TRBD2 identical over 9 bases. V was clipped by 6 bases and J by 4 bases; unmatched bases: 10. This CDR3 is 16 amino acids long. Germline assignment: CDR1 SGHAT and CDR2 FQNNGV. Here the CDR3 reads CASSFSPGLAYNEQFF. The CDR3 coding sequence is TGTGCCAGCAGTTTCTCCCCGGGACTAGCTTACAATGAGCAGTTCTTC. The complete variable domain, with remaining parts taken from reference TRBV11-2 and TRBJ2-1, reads EAGVAQSPRYKIIEKRQSVAFWCNPISGHATLYWYQQILGQGPKLLIQFQNNGVVDDSQLPKDRFSAERLKGVDSTLKIQPAKLEDSAVYLCASSFSPGLAYNEQFFGPGTRLTVL.

This sequence joins TRBV6-2 or TRBV6-3 and TRBJ2-3; 8 positions agree with TRBD2. Germline V gene lookup returns CDR1 MNHEY and CDR2 SVGEGT. After removal of 5 bases from V and 0 bases from J, the junction contained 10 bases not matched to a gene. The CDR3 runs 17 residues. CDR3: CASSTPGLGTSTDTQYF. The CDR3 DNA reads as TGTGCCAGCAGTACACCGGGACTAGGAACTAGCACAGATACGCAGTATTTT.

This sequence joins TRBV7-4 and TRBJ2-7; D possibly corresponds to TRBD2 (5 bases). Germline V lookup: CDR1 SGHVT, CDR2 SQSDAQ. The V end was cut by 4 bases, the J end by 5 bases, with 18 bases between. CDR3 length: 15 residues. The DNA of the CDR3 is TGTGCCAGCAGCTCTCGAGGTGAGGGCGACCACGAGCAGTACTTC. Translated, it gives CASSSRGEGDHEQYF. The whole variable domain, filled in from reference TRBV7-4 and TRBJ2-7, reads GAGVSQSPRYKVAKRGRDVALRCDSISGHVTLYWYRQTLGQGSEVLTYSQSDAQRDKSGRPSGRFSAERPERSVSTLKIQRTEQGDSAVYLCASSSRGEGDHEQYFGPGTRLTVT.

There are a few counts of this clonotype. The chain is built from TRBV7-9 and TRBJ2-1, with TRBD2 matching over 8 bases. The V gene end was trimmed by 3 bases and the J gene end by 5 bases; junction bases not matched to a gene: 6. The CDR3 contains 15 residues. Germline values: CDR1 SEHNR, CDR2 FQNEAQ (reference sequence). The CDR3 DNA sequence: TGTGCCAGCAGCTTGGGGCGGGGGGCCGACAATGAGCAGTTCTTC. This encodes CASSLGRGADNEQFF.

Written as DNA, the CDR3 is TGTGCCAGCAGTTTCCCCATCGCAGGGAGCATGAACACTGAAGCTTTCTTT. Translated: CASSFPIAGSMNTEAFF. The genes are TRBV12-3 or TRBV12-4 and TRBJ1-1; possibly TRBD1 for D (5 bases). The CDR3 has 17 residues. Deletions cut 3 bases from V and 0 bases from J, with 17 bases between.

The genes are TRBV7-9 and TRBJ1-2; 8 nucleotides match TRBD1. The CDR3 contains 17 residues. CDR1 SEHNR and CDR2 FQNEAQ come from the germline V gene (reference sequence). Losses at the gene ends were 5 bases for V and 2 bases for J; bases not matched to a gene: 13. Here the CDR3 reads CASSDARGQGGNYGYTF. CDR3 DNA sequence: TGTGCCAGCAGCGATGCCCGAGGACAGGGAGGAAACTATGGCTACACCTTC.

The chain uses TRBV30 and TRBJ2-7, with TRBD1 identical over 7 bases. Germline CDR1 is GTSNPN and CDR2 is SVGIG (reference sequence). Trimming cost V 2 bases and J 4 bases; bases outside gene matches: 14. The CDR3 sequence is 16 residues long. The CDR3 DNA reads as TGTGCCTGGAGTACCCGCCGAGGCAGGGGGTTGTACGAGCAGTACTTC. It is translated as CAWSTRRGRGLYEQYF.

The chain uses TRBV27 and TRBJ2-1; D is perhaps TRBD2 (6 bases). CDR3 length equals 15 residues. The V and J ends lost 3 bases and 7 bases respectively, with 16 bases between them. Germline assignment: CDR1 MNHEY and CDR2 SMNVEV (reference sequence). Written as DNA, the CDR3 is TGTGCCAGCAGTTTTCCTTTGGGGGGAAGGAATGAGCAGTTCTTC. Its translation: CASSFPLGGRNEQFF.

This sequence joins TRBV3-1 and TRBJ2-5; the D gene is possibly TRBD2 (6 bases). Trimming took off 0 bases at V and 4 bases at J, with 18 bases between the two ends. CDR1 is LGHDT, CDR2 YNNKEL, per germline (reference sequence). The CDR3 contains 17 residues. This CDR3 reads CASSQEMLGGSSETQYF. Written as DNA, the CDR3 is TGTGCCAGCAGCCAAGAAATGCTAGGAGGGTCATCAGAGACCCAGTACTTC.

This clonotype was detected many times. CDR3 sequence reads: CASSQTGNQPQHF. CDR3 in DNA: TGTGCCAGCAGTCAGACCGGCAATCAGCCCCAGCATTTT. V is TRBV27 and J is TRBJ1-5, with unresolved D. The germline V and J ends were trimmed by 5 bases and 2 bases, with 7 bases remaining between them. This CDR3 is 13 amino acids long. Germline V CDR1 and CDR2: MNHEY, SMNVEV (reference sequence).

This clonotype was seen a single time. The chain has TRBV20-1 and TRBJ2-1; 8 bases are a match to TRBD1. The CDR3 covers 15 residues. The junction had 9 bases not matched to a gene; V was cut back by 5 bases and J by 3 bases. The germline V gene encodes CDR1 DFQATT and CDR2 SNEGSKA (reference sequence). CDR3 sequence reads: CSADPAGTGYNEQFF. CDR3 nucleotide sequence: TGCAGTGCTGACCCCGCTGGGACAGGCTACAATGAGCAGTTCTTC.

The chain employs TRBV6-8 and TRBJ2-2, with 10 positions matching TRBD1. The V gene's germline CDR1 is MNHGY and CDR2 SAAAGT. V lost 2 bases and J lost 8; bases outside the gene matches: 5. There are 15 residues in the CDR3. CDR3: CASSYVDRGSGELFF. The CDR3 DNA reads TGTGCCAGCAGTTACGTGGACAGGGGGTCTGGGGAGCTGTTTTTT.

The chain carries TRBV27 and TRBJ2-5; 9 bases are a match to TRBD1. The CDR3 length is 15 residues. The junction had 6 bases not matched to a gene; V was cut back by 2 bases and J by 5 bases. CDR1 and CDR2 (germline): MNHEY, SMNVEV (reference sequence). The DNA of the CDR3 is TGTGCCAGCAGTTTACGAGGACAGGGGATTGAGACCCAGTACTTC. Its translation: CASSLRGQGIETQYF.

This clonotype was seen a few times. The chain links TRBV19 to TRBJ2-1, with unresolved D. The length of the CDR3 is 13 residues. The V and J ends lost 7 bases and 6 bases respectively, with 13 bases between them. Looked up from germline, CDR1 is LNHDA and CDR2 is SQIVND (reference sequence). The CDR3 is CASTQALVNEQFF. For the CDR3, the DNA is TGTGCCAGTACCCAGGCCCTAGTCAATGAGCAGTTCTTC.

As to this clonotype: At one of its ends the junction is not consistent with the germline gene, which may arise from a read error. The rearrangement joins TRBV19 to TRBJ2-7; unclear D gene. The CDR3 runs 14 residues. The germline gives CDR1 LNHDA, CDR2 SQIVND (reference sequence). The CDR3 loop is CASSIGAGTYGQYF. The CDR3 DNA follows: TGTGCCAGTAGTATAGGCGCCGGAACCTACGGGCAGTACTTC.

The sample holds a few counts of this clonotype. The chain links TRBV20-1 to TRBJ2-7; D gene uncertain. This CDR3 has 11 residues. The V and J ends lost 3 bases and 7 bases respectively, with 10 bases between them. The germline CDR1 and CDR2 sequences are DFQATT and SNEGSKA (reference sequence). The CDR3 loop reads CSASVMGEQYF. The CDR3 DNA reads TGCAGTGCTAGCGTCATGGGGGAGCAGTACTTC.

This chain uses TRBV12-3 or TRBV12-4 with TRBJ2-7, with 14 positions matching TRBD2. J lost 7 bases, V lost 6 bases, and 8 bases had no gene match. The CDR3 totals 15 residues. CDR3 in amino acids: CASSRTSGGSQEQYF. The CDR3 region has the DNA TGTGCCAGCAGCCGGACTAGCGGGGGGTCTCAGGAGCAGTACTTC.

This clonotype has at least ten counts. The chain carries TRBV7-8 and TRBJ1-6, with a weak D call TRBD1 (5 bases). Trimming took 5 bases from V and 0 from J, leaving 17 bases between them. The CDR3 length is 18 residues. Germline V gene lookup returns CDR1 SGHVS and CDR2 FQNEAQ. The CDR3 region is CASSTRLTESSYNSPLHF. The CDR3 DNA reads as TGTGCCAGCAGCACACGATTGACAGAAAGCTCCTATAATTCACCCCTCCACTTT.

This clonotype has more than one count but fewer than ten. V is TRBV9 and J is TRBJ2-1; D not resolved. There are 13 residues in the CDR3. Trimming pared 0 bases from V and 7 bases from J, leaving 8 bases between. Germline CDR1 SGDLS, CDR2 YYNGEE. CDR3: CASSVDGFNEQFF. CDR3 nucleotides: TGTGCCAGCAGCGTAGACGGGTTTAATGAGCAGTTCTTC.

V is TRBV5-5 and J is TRBJ1-1, with a weak D call TRBD1 (6 bases). Germline V gene sequence: CDR1 SGHKS, CDR2 YYEKEE (reference sequence). This CDR3 is 16 amino acids long. Deletions cut 3 bases from V and 0 bases from J, with 15 bases between. The DNA for the CDR3 is TGTGCCAGCAGCTCGGACAGTCCTTATGTGAACACTGAAGCTTTCTTT. Translation: CASSSDSPYVNTEAFF.

This clonotype has more than one count but fewer than ten. J is TRBJ2-7 and V is TRBV28; 10 positions match TRBD1. The CDR3 covers 14 residues. CDR1 and CDR2 (germline): MDHEN, SYDVKM. Trimming removed 7 bases from V and 5 bases from J; junction bases left unmatched: 8. The CDR3 bases are TGTGCCAGCACCCCCGGGACAGGGGCTCACGAGCAGTACTTC. Its protein is CASTPGTGAHEQYF.

The J gene is TRBJ2-7, the V gene TRBV27; 7 positions match TRBD1. Unmatched junction bases numbered 11, after V lost 5 bases and J lost 4 bases. CDR1 and CDR2 (germline): MNHEY, SMNVEV (reference sequence). The CDR3 spans 15 residues. CDR3 region: CASSHGTGAAYEQYF. In DNA form, the CDR3 reads TGTGCCAGCAGTCACGGTACAGGGGCCGCGTACGAGCAGTACTTC.

This clonotype was recorded at least ten times. The V and J genes are TRBV6-1 and TRBJ1-5, with 8 bases aligning to TRBD1. V was pared by 8 bases and J by 2 bases, with 2 bases of the junction left unmatched. Looked up from germline, CDR1 is MNHNS and CDR2 is SASEGT. The CDR3 is made up of 13 amino acids. CDR3 nucleotides: TGTGCCAGCTGGGGACAGGGCAATCAGCCCCAGCATTTT. It yields the protein CASWGQGNQPQHF.